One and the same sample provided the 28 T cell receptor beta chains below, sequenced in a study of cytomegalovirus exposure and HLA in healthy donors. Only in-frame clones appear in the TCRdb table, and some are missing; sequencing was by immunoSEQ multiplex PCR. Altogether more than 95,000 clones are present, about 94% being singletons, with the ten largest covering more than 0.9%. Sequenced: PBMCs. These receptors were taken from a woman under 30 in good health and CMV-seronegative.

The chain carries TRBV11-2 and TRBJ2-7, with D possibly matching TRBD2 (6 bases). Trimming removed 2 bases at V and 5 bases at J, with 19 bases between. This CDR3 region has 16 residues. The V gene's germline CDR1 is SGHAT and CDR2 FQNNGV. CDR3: CASSLLWEASRNEQYF. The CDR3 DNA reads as TGTGCCAGCAGCTTACTGTGGGAGGCCAGTCGGAACGAGCAGTACTTC.

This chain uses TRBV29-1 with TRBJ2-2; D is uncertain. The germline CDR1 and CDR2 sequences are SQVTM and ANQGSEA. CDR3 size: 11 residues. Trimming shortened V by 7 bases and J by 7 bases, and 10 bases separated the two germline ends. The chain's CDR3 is CSASASGELFF. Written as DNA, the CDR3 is TGCAGCGCCAGCGCGAGCGGGGAGCTGTTTTTT.

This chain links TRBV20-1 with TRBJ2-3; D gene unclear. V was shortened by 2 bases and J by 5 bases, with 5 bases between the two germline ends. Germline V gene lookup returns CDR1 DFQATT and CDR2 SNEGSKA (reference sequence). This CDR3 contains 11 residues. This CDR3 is CSARYGDTQYF. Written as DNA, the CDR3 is TGCAGTGCTAGATACGGAGATACGCAGTATTTT.

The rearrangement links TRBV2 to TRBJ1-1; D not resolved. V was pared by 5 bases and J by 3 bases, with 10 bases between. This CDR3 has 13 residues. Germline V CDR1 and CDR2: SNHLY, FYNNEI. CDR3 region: CASSLPEYTEAFF. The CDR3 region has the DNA TGTGCCAGCAGTCTCCCCGAGTACACTGAAGCTTTCTTT.

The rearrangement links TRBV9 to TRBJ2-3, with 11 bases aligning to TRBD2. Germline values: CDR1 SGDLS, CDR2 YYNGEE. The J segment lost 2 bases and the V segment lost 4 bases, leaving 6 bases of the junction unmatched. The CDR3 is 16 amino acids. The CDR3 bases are TGTGCCAGCAGCACCGGACTAGCGGGCCCCACAGATACGCAGTATTTT. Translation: CASSTGLAGPTDTQYF.

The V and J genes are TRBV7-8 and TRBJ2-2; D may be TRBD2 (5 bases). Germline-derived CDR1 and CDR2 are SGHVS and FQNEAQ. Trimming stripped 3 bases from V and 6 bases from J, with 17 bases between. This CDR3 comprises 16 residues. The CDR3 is CASSFFGEMSAGELFF. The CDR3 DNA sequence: TGTGCCAGCAGCTTTTTCGGGGAAATGAGCGCCGGGGAGCTGTTTTTT.

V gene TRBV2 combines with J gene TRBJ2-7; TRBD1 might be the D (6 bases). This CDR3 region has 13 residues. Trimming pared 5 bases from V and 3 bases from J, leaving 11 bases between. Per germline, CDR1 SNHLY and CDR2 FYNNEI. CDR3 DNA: TGTGCCAGCAGTAACAGGGCCTACTACGAGCAGTACTTC. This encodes CASSNRAYYEQYF.

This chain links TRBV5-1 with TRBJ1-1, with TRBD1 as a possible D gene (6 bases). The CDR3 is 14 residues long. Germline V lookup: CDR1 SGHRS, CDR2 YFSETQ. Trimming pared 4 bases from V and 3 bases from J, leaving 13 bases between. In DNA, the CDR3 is TGCGCCAGCAGCGCTGGACAGCCCCACACTGAAGCTTTCTTT. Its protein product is CASSAGQPHTEAFF.

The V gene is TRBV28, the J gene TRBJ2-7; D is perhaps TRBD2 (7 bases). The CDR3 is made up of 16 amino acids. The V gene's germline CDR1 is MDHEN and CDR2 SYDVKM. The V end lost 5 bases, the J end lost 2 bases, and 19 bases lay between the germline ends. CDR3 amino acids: CASSPGSRGGPYEQYF. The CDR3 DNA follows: TGTGCCAGCAGTCCAGGGAGTAGGGGGGGTCCCTACGAGCAGTACTTC.

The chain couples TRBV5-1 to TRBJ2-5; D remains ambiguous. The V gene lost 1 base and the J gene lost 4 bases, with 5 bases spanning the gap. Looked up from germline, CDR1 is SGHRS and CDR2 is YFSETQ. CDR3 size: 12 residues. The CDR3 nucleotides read TGCGCCAGCAGCTTGTCCCGAGAGACCCAGTACTTC. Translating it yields CASSLSRETQYF.

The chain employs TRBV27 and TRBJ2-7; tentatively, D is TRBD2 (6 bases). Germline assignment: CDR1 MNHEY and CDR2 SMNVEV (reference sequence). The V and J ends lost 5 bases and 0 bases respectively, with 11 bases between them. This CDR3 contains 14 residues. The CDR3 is CASSMRGNSYEQYF. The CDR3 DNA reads TGTGCCAGCAGTATGCGGGGTAACTCCTACGAGCAGTACTTC.

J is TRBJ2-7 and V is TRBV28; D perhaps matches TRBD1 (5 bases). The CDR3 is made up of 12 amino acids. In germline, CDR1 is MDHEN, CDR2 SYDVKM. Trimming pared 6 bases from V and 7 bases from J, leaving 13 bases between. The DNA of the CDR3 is TGTGCCAGCAGCGAGAGGACACGGGAGCAGTACTTC. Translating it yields CASSERTREQYF.

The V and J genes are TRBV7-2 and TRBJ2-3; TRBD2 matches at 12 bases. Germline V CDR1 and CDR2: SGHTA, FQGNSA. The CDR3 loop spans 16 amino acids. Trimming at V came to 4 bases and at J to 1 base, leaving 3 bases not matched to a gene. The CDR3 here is CASSSGLAGGTDTQYF. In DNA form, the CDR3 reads TGTGCCAGCAGCTCGGGACTAGCGGGCGGCACAGATACGCAGTATTTT. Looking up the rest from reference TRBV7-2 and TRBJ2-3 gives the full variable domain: GAGVSQSPSNKVTEKGKDVELRCDPISGHTALYWYRQSLGQGLEFLIYFQGNSAPDKSGLPSDRFSAERTGGSVSTLTIQRTQQEDSAVYLCASSSGLAGGTDTQYFGPGTRLTVL.

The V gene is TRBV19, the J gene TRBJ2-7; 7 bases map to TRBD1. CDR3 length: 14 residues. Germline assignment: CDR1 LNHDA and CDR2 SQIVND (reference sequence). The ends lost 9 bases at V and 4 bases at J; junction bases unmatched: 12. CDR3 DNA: TGTGCCAGCGCATCCCGGGACAGAATTTACGAGCAGTACTTC. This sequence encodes CASASRDRIYEQYF. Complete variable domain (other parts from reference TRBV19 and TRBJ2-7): DGGITQSPKYLFRKEGQNVTLSCEQNLNHDAMYWYRQDPGQGLRLIYYSQIVNDFQKGDIAEGYSVSREKKESFPLTVTSAQKNPTAFYLCASASRDRIYEQYFGPGTRLTVT.

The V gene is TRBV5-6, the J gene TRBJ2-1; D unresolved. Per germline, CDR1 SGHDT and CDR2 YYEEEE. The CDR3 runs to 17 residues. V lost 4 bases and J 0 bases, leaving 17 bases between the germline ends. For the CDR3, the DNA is TGTGCCAGCAGCCAACGTAGTCCGGTGAGCTCCTACAATGAGCAGTTCTTC. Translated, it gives CASSQRSPVSSYNEQFF.

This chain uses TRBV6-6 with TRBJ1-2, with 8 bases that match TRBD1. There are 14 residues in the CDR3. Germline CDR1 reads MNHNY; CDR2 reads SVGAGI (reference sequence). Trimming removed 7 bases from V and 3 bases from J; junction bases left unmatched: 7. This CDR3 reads CASISGGRDYGYTF. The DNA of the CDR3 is TGTGCCAGCATTTCAGGGGGCCGGGACTATGGCTACACCTTC.

The CDR3 spells CASSEVRTGVGGYTF. The CDR3, as DNA: TGTGCCAGCAGTGAAGTACGGACAGGGGTGGGAGGCTACACCTTC. The chain couples TRBV2 to TRBJ1-2; 9 positions agree with TRBD1. With V trimmed by 1 base and J by 8 bases, 8 bases remained unmatched. CDR1 SNHLY and CDR2 FYNNEI come from the germline V gene. CDR3 length: 15 amino acids.

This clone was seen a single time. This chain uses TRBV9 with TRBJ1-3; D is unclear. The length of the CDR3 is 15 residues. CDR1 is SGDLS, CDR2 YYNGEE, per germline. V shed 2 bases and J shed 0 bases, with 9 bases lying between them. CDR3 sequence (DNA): TGTGCCAGCAGCGTGGAGGGCACCTCTGGAAACACCATATATTTT. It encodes CASSVEGTSGNTIYF.

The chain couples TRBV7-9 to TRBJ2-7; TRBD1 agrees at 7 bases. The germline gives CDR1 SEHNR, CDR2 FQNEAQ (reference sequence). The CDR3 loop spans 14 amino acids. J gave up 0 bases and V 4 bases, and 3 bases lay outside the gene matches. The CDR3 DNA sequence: TGTGCCAGCAGCTGGGGACAGACCTCCTACGAGCAGTACTTC. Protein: CASSWGQTSYEQYF.

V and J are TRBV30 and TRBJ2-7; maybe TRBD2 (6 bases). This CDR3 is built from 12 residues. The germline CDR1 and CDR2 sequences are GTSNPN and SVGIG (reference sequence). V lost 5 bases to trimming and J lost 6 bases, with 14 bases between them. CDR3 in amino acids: CAWAGSYGEQYF. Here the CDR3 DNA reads TGTGCCTGGGCGGGGTCGTACGGCGAGCAGTACTTC.

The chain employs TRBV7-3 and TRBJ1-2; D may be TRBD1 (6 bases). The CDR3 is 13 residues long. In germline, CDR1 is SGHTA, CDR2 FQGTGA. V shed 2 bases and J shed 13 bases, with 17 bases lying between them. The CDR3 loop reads CASSLSKTGTCTF. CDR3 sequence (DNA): TGTGCCAGCAGCTTATCGAAAACAGGGACCTGCACCTTC.

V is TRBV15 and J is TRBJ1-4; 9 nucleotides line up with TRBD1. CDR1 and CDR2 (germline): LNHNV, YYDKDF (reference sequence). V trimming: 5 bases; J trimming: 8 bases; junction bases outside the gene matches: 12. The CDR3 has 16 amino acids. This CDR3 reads CATSDRQGGQFEKLFF. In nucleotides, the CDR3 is TGTGCCACCAGCGACCGACAGGGGGGCCAGTTCGAAAAACTGTTTTTT.

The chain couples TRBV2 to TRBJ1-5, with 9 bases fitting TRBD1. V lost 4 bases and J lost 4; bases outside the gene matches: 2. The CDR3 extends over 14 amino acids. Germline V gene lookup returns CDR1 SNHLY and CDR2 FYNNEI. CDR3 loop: CASSGDRGNQPQHF. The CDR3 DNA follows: TGTGCCAGCAGTGGCGACAGGGGGAATCAGCCCCAGCATTTT. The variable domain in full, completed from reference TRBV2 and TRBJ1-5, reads EPEVTQTPSHQVTQMGQEVILRCVPISNHLYFYWYRQILGQKVEFLVSFYNNEISEKSEIFDDQFSVERPDGSNFTLKIRSTKLEDSAMYFCASSGDRGNQPQHFGDGTRLSIL.

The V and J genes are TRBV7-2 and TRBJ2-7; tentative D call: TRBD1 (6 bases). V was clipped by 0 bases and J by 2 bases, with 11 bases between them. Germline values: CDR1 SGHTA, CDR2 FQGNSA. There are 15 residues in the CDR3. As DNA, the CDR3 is TGTGCCAGCAGCTTAGCCAGGACAGCACCCTACGAGCAGTACTTC. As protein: CASSLARTAPYEQYF.

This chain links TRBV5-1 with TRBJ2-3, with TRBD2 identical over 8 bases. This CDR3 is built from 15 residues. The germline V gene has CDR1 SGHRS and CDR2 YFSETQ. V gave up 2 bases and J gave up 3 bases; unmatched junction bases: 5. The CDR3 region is CASSFGGARTDTQYF. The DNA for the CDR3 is TGCGCCAGCAGCTTCGGGGGGGCCAGGACAGATACGCAGTATTTT.

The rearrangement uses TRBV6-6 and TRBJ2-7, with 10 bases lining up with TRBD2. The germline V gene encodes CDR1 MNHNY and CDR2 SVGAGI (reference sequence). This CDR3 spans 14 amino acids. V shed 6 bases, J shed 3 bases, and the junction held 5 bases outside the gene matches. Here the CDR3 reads CASRAGGDRYEQYF. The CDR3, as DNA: TGTGCCAGCAGAGCGGGAGGGGACCGCTACGAGCAGTACTTC.

The CDR3: CASSQWGGQETQYF. DNA of the CDR3: TGTGCCAGCAGCCAGTGGGGGGGACAAGAGACCCAGTACTTC. This sequence joins TRBV9 and TRBJ2-5, with 7 bases aligning to TRBD2. Germline-derived CDR1 and CDR2 are SGDLS and YYNGEE. The V gene end was trimmed by 4 bases and the J gene end by 2 bases; junction bases not matched to a gene: 5. The CDR3 consists of 14 residues.

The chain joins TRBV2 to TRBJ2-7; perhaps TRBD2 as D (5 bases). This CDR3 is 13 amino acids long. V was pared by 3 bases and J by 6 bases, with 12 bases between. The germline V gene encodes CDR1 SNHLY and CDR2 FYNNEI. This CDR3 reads CASSEAVRGEQYF. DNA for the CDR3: TGTGCCAGCAGTGAGGCAGTCCGGGGCGAGCAGTACTTC.